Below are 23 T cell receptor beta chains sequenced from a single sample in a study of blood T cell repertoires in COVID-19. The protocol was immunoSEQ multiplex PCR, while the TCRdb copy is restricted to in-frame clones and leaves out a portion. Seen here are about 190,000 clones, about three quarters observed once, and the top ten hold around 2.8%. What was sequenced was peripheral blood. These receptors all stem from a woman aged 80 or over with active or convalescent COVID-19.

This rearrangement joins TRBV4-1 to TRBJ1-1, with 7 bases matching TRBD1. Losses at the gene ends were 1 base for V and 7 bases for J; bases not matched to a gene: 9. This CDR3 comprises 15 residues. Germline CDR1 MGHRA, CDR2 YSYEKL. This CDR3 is CASSQGEAGGLEAFF. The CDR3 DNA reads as TGCGCCAGCAGCCAAGGGGAGGCAGGGGGGCTTGAAGCTTTCTTT.

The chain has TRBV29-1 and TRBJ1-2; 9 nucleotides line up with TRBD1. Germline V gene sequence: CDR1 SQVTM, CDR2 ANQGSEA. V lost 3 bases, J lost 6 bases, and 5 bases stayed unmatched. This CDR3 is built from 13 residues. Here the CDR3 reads CSVEEWDRDGYTF. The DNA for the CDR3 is TGCAGCGTTGAGGAGTGGGACAGGGATGGCTACACCTTC.

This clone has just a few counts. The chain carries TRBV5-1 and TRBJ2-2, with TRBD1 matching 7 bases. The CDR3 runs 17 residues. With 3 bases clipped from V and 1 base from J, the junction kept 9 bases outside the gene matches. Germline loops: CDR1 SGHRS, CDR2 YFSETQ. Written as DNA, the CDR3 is TGCGCCAGCAGCTCCAACAGGGGTATTGGGAACACCGGGGAGCTGTTTTTT. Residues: CASSSNRGIGNTGELFF. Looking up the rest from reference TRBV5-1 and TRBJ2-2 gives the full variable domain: KAGVTQTPRYLIKTRGQQVTLSCSPISGHRSVSWYQQTPGQGLQFLFEYFSETQRNKGNFPGRFSGRQFSNSRSEMNVSTLELGDSALYLCASSSNRGIGNTGELFFGEGSRLTVL.

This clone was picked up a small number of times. CDR3 in DNA: TGTGCCAGCAGCTTGGGGCAGGGTCGAGGTTCGGGTGAAAAACTGTTTTTT. This gives the protein CASSLGQGRGSGEKLFF. The rearrangement joins TRBV7-9 to TRBJ1-4, with D perhaps matching TRBD1 (5 bases). Germline-derived CDR1 and CDR2 are SEHNR and FQNEAQ (reference sequence). This CDR3 has 17 residues. V was pared by 3 bases and J by 7 bases, with 21 bases between.

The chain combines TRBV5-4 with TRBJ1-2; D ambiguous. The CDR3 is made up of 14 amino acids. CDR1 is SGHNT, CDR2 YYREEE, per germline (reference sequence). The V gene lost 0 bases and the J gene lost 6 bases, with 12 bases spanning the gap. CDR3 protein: CASSLGGGYNGYTF. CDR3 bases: TGTGCCAGCAGCTTGGGCGGAGGGTATAATGGCTACACCTTC.

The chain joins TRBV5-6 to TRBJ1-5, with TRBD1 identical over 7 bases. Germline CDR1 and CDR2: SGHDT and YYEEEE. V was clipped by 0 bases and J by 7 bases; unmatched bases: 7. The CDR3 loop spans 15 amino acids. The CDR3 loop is CASSLGQGVGQPQHF. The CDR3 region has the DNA TGTGCCAGCAGCTTGGGACAGGGTGTTGGACAGCCCCAGCATTTT.

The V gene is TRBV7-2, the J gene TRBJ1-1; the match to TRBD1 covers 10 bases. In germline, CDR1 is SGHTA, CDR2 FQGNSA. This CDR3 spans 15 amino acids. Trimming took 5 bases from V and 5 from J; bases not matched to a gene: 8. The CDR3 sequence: CASSDRDRGGTEAFF. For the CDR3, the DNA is TGTGCCAGCAGCGACCGGGACAGGGGTGGAACTGAAGCTTTCTTT. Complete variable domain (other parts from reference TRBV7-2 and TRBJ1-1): GAGVSQSPSNKVTEKGKDVELRCDPISGHTALYWYRQSLGQGLEFLIYFQGNSAPDKSGLPSDRFSAERTGGSVSTLTIQRTQQEDSAVYLCASSDRDRGGTEAFFGQGTRLTVV.

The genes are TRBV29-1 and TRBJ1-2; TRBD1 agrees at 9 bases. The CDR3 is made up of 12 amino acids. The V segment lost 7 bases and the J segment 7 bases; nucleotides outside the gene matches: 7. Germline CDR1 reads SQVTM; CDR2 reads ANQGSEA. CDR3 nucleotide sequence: TGCAGCGGGGGGGACAGGGCGGTTGGCTACACCTTC. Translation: CSGGDRAVGYTF.

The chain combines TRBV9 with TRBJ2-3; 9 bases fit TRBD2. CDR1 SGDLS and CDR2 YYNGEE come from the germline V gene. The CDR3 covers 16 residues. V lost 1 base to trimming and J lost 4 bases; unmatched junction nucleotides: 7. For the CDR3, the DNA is TGTGCCAGCAGCGTACTGGGACTAGCATTGTCAGATACGCAGTATTTT. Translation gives CASSVLGLALSDTQYF.

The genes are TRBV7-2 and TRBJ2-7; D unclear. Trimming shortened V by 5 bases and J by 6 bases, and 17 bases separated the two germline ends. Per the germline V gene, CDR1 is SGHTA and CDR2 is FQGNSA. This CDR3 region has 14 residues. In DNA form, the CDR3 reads TGTGCCAGCAGCCCTAGAACCCCCGTTCGCGAGCAGTACTTC. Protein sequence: CASSPRTPVREQYF.

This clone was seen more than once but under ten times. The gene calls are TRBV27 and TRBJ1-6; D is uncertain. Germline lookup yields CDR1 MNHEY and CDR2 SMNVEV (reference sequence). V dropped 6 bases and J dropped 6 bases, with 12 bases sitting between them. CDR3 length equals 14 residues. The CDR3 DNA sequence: TGTGCCAGCAGGCCTATGAAGATTAATTCACCCCTCCACTTT. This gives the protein CASRPMKINSPLHF.

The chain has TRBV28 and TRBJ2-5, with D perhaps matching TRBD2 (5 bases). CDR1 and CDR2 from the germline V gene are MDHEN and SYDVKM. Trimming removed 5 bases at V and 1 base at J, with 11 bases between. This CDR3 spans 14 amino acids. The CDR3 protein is CASSRVGVQETQYF. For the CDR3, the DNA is TGTGCCAGCAGTCGCGTCGGGGTCCAAGAGACCCAGTACTTC. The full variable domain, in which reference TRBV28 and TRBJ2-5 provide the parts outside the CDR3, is DVKVTQSSRYLVKRTGEKVFLECVQDMDHENMFWYRQDPGLGLRLIYFSYDVKMKEKGDIPEGYSVSREKKERFSLILESASTNQTSMYLCASSRVGVQETQYFGPGTRLLVL.

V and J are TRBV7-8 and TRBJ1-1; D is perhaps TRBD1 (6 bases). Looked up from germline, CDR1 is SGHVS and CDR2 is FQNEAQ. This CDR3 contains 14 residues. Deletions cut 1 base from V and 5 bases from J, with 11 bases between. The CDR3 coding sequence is TGTGCCAGCAGCTTAGGGGTAAGGGGGACTGAAGCTTTCTTT. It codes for CASSLGVRGTEAFF. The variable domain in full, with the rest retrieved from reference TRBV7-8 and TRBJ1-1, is GAGVSQSPRYKVAKRGQDVALRCDPISGHVSLFWYQQALGQGPEFLTYFQNEAQLDKSGLPSDRFFAERPEGSVSTLKIQRTQQEDSAVYLCASSLGVRGTEAFFGQGTRLTVV.

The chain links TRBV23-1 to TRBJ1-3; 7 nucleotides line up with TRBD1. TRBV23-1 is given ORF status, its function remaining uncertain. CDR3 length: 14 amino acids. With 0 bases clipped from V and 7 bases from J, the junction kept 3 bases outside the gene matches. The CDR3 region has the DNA TGCGCCAGCAGTCAATCCCAGGGGGTCAACACCATATATTTT. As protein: CASSQSQGVNTIYF.

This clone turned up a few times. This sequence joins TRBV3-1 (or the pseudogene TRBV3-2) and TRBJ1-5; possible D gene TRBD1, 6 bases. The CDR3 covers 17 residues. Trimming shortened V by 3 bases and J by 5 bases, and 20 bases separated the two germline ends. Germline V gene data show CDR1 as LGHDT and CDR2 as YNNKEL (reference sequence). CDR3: CASSHTYRGGGDQPQHF. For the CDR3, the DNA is TGTGCCAGCAGCCACACATATCGGGGAGGGGGTGATCAGCCCCAGCATTTT.

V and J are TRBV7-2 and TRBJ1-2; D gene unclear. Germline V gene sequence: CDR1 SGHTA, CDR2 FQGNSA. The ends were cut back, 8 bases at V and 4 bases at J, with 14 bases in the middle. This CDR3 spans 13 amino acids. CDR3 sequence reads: CASFSLASYGYTF. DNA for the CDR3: TGTGCCAGCTTCTCTCTCGCCAGCTATGGCTACACCTTC.

CDR3 loop: CASEGPVGSYGYTF. The CDR3 DNA reads as TGTGCCAGCGAGGGTCCAGTCGGATCCTATGGCTACACCTTC. This chain links TRBV2 with TRBJ1-2; D ambiguous. The ends were cut back, 8 bases at V and 4 bases at J, with 17 bases in the middle. In germline, CDR1 is SNHLY, CDR2 FYNNEI. The CDR3 runs 14 residues.

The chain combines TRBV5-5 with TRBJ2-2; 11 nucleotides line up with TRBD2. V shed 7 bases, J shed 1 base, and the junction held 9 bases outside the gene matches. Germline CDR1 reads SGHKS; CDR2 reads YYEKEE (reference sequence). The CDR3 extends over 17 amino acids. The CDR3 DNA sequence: TGTGCCAGCGCAGGGCTAGCGGGGGGTCTGAACACCGGGGAGCTGTTTTTT. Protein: CASAGLAGGLNTGELFF. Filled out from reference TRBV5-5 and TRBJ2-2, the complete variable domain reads DAGVTQSPTHLIKTRGQQVTLRCSPISGHKSVSWYQQVLGQGPQFIFQYYEKEERGRGNFPDRFSARQFPNYSSELNVNALLLGDSALYLCASAGLAGGLNTGELFFGEGSRLTVL.

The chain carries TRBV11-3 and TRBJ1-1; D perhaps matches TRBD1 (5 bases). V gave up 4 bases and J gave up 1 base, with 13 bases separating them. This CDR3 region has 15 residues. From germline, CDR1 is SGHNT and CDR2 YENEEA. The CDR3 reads CASSYGRGGNTEAFF. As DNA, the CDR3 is TGTGCCAGCAGCTACGGAAGGGGTGGGAACACTGAAGCTTTCTTT.

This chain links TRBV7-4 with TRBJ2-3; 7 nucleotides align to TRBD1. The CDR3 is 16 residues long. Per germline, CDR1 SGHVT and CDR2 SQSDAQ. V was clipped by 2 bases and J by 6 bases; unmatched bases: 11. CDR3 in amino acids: CASSLSRTGAPDTQYF. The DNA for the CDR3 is TGTGCCAGCAGCTTATCCCGCACAGGGGCCCCGGATACGCAGTATTTT. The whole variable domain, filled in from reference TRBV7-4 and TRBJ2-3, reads GAGVSQSPRYKVAKRGRDVALRCDSISGHVTLYWYRQTLGQGSEVLTYSQSDAQRDKSGRPSGRFSAERPERSVSTLKIQRTEQGDSAVYLCASSLSRTGAPDTQYFGPGTRLTVL.

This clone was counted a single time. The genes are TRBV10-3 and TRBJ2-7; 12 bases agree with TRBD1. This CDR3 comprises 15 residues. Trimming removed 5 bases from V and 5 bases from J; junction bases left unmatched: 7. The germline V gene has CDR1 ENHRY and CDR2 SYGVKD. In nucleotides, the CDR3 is TGTGCCATCAGTCCCGGGACAGGGGGCCCCAACGAGCAGTACTTC. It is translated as CAISPGTGGPNEQYF.

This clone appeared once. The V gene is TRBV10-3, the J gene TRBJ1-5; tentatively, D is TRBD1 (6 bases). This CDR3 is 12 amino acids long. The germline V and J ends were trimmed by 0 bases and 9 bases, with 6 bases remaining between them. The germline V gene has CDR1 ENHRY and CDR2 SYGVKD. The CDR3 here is CAISESTGPQHF. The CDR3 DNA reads TGTGCCATCAGTGAGTCGACAGGGCCCCAGCATTTT.

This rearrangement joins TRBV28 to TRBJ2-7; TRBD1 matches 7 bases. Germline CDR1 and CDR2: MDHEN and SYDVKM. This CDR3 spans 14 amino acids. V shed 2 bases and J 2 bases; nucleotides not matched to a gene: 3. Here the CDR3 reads CASSLGQAPYEQYF. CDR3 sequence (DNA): TGTGCCAGCAGTTTAGGACAGGCTCCCTACGAGCAGTACTTC.